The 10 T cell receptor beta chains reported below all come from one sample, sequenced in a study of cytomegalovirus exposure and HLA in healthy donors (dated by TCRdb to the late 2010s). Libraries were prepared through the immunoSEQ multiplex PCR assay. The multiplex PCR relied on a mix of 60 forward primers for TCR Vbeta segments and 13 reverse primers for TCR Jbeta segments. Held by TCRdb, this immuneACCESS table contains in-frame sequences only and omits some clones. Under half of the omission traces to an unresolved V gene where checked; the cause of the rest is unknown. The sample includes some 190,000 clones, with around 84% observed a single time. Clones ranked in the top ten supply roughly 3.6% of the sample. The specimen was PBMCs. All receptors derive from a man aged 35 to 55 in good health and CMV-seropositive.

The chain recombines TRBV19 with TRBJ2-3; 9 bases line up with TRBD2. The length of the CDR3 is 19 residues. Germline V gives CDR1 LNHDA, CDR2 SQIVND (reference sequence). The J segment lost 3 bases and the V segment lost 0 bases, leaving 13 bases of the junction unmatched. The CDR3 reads CASSIDYGGGAHRTDTQYF. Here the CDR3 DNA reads TGTGCCAGTAGTATAGATTATGGCGGGGGGGCTCATCGGACAGATACGCAGTATTTT.

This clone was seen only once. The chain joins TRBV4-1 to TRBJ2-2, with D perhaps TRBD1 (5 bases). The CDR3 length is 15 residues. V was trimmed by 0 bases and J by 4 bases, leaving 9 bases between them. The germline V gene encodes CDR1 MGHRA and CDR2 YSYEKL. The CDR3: CASSQDSDITGELFF. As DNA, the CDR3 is TGCGCCAGCAGCCAAGATTCGGACATCACCGGGGAGCTGTTTTTT.

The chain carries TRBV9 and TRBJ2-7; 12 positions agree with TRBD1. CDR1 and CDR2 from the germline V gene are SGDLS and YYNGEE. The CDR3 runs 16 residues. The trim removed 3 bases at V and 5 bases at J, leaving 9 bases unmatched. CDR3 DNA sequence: TGTGCCAGCAGCGGACCCGGGACAGGGGGCGTCCACGAGCAGTACTTC. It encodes CASSGPGTGGVHEQYF.

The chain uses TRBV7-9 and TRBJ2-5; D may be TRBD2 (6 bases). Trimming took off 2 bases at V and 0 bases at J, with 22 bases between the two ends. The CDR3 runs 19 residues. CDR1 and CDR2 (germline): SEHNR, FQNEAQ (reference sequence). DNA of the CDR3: TGTGCCAGCAGCTTAAAGTTGGTAACGGGAGATGGGTACCAAGAGACCCAGTACTTC. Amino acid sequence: CASSLKLVTGDGYQETQYF.

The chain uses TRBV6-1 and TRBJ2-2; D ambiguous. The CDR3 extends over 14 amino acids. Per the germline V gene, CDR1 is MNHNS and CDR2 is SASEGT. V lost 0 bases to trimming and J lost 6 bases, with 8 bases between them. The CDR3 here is CASSEALGPGELFF. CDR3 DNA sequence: TGTGCCAGCAGTGAAGCGCTAGGTCCCGGGGAGCTGTTTTTT.

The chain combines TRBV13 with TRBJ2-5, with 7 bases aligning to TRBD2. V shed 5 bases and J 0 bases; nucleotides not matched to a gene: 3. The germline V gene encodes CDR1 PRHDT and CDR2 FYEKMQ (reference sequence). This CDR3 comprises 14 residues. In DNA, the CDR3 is TGTGCCAGCAGCCCCGGGACTAACCAAGAGACCCAGTACTTC. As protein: CASSPGTNQETQYF.

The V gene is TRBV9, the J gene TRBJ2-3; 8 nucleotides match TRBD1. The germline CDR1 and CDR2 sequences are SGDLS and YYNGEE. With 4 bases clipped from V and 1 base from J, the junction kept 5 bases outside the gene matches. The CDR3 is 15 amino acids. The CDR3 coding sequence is TGTGCCAGCAGCTCCCCGGGACAGGGCACAGATACGCAGTATTTT. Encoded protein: CASSSPGQGTDTQYF.

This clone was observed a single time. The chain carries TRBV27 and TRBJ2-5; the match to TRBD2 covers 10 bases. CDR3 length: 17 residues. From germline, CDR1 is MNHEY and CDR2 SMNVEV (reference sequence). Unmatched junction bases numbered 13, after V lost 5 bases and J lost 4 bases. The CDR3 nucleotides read TGTGCCAGCAGTAGGGGACTAGCGATACGCGATACAGAGACCCAGTACTTC. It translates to CASSRGLAIRDTETQYF.

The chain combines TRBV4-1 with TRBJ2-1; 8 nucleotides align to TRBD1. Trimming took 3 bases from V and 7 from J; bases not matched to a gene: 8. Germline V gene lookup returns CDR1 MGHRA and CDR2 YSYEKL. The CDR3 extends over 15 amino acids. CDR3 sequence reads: CASSHRQGLSNEQFF. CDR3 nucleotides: TGCGCCAGCAGCCACCGACAGGGGCTGTCAAATGAGCAGTTCTTC.

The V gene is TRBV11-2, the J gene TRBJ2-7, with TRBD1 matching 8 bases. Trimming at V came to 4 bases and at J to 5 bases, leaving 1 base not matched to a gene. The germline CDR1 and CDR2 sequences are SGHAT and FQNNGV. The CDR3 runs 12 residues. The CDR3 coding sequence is TGTGCCAGCAGCTGGACAGGGCACGAGCAGTACTTC. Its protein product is CASSWTGHEQYF.